The 8 T cell receptor beta chains listed next were all sequenced from one sample in a study of OX40 agonist ivuxolimab in advanced cancers. TCRdb's table, derived via immunoSEQ multiplex PCR, lists solely in-frame clones and lacks some. The sample has around 63,000 clones; roughly nine tenths are singletons. The input for sequencing was CD4+ or CD8+ T cells sorted from blood, taken in a trial of the OX40 agonist ivuxolimab. The receptors were gathered from an adult with an advanced solid tumor such as melanoma, head and neck, liver or kidney cancer.

Written as DNA, the CDR3 is TGCGCCAGCAGCCAAGAAGGGGCCTTATGGGGGCCTAAAACCGGGGAGCTGTTTTTT. This gives the protein CASSQEGALWGPKTGELFF. The rearrangement uses TRBV4-1 and TRBJ2-2, with a tentative D call TRBD1 (6 bases). This CDR3 is 19 amino acids long. The V gene's germline CDR1 is MGHRA and CDR2 YSYEKL. Trimming removed 0 bases from V and 5 bases from J, with 22 bases in between.

The rearrangement joins TRBV5-4 to TRBJ1-1, with D tentatively TRBD1 (5 bases). This CDR3 has 14 amino acids. V was clipped by 6 bases and J by 4 bases, with 16 bases between them. From germline, CDR1 is SGHNT and CDR2 YYREEE (reference sequence). For the CDR3, the DNA is TGTGCCAGCACCCGGGGAGGGGAAGGCACTGAAGCTTTCTTT. As protein: CASTRGGEGTEAFF.

As concerns this clone: A much larger clone differs by one base, so this may be a read error. Distinct nucleotide sequences in the sample also encode this CDR3. The V and J genes are TRBV19 and TRBJ1-5; 7 bases fit TRBD1. This CDR3 has 14 residues. After removal of 1 base from V and 4 bases from J, the junction contained 1 base not matched to a gene. In germline, CDR1 is LNHDA, CDR2 SQIVND (reference sequence). CDR3 sequence: CASSIGTGNQPQHF. CDR3 nucleotides: TGTGCCAGTAGTATAGGGACAGGTAATCAGCCCCAGCATTTT.

V gene TRBV5-1 combines with J gene TRBJ2-2; 8 bases fit TRBD1. Trimming cost V 2 bases and J 0 bases; bases outside gene matches: 15. This CDR3 has 20 amino acids. In germline, CDR1 is SGHRS, CDR2 YFSETQ. The CDR3 coding sequence is TGCGCCAGCAGCTTTTCCCTGAGGGACAGGCAATTCACGAACACCGGGGAGCTGTTTTTT. It specifies CASSFSLRDRQFTNTGELFF.

CDR3 nucleotide sequence: TGTGCCAGTACCCCTTCGACTAGAAGGAGCACAGATACGCAGTATTTT. Protein sequence: CASTPSTRRSTDTQYF. The chain links TRBV19 to TRBJ2-3; D is perhaps TRBD2 (6 bases). CDR3 size: 16 residues. The germline gives CDR1 LNHDA, CDR2 SQIVND (reference sequence). Trimming took 7 bases from V and 0 from J, leaving 17 bases between them. The complete variable domain, with remaining parts taken from reference TRBV19 and TRBJ2-3, reads DGGITQSPKYLFRKEGQNVTLSCEQNLNHDAMYWYRQDPGQGLRLIYYSQIVNDFQKGDIAEGYSVSREKKESFPLTVTSAQKNPTAFYLCASTPSTRRSTDTQYFGPGTRLTVL.

The gene calls are TRBV21-1 and TRBJ2-7. TRBV21-1 is classified as a pseudogene. This CDR3 is built from 16 residues. This CDR3 is CASSIQGRGQPYEQYF. CDR3 in DNA: TGTGCCAGCAGCATTCAGGGGAGGGGGCAACCCTACGAGCAGTACTTC.

The chain couples TRBV5-1 to TRBJ1-3; D is possibly TRBD1 (5 bases). Trimming shortened V by 0 bases and J by 1 base, and 8 bases separated the two germline ends. The CDR3 is 15 amino acids. Germline values: CDR1 SGHRS, CDR2 YFSETQ. Written as DNA, the CDR3 is TGCGCCAGCAGCTTGGCGGCAGGGTCTGGAAACACCATATATTTT. It yields the protein CASSLAAGSGNTIYF.

The J gene is TRBJ1-2, the V gene TRBV2; TRBD1 aligns across 9 bases. Germline V gene lookup returns CDR1 SNHLY and CDR2 FYNNEI. With 5 bases clipped from V and 3 bases from J, the junction kept 4 bases outside the gene matches. This CDR3 is 14 amino acids long. For the CDR3, the DNA is TGTGCCAGCAGTTACAGGGGGCCGGACTATGGCTACACCTTC. Translation: CASSYRGPDYGYTF.